This T cell receptor (beta chain) was sequenced in a study of T cell responses to AZD1222 COVID-19 vaccine. Sequencing was performed with immunoSEQ multiplex PCR; in TCRdb, only in-frame clones are kept and a portion is missing. The table includes roughly 150,000 clones, 90% detected once. The CDR3 has 14 amino acids. CDR1 is SGHKS, CDR2 YYEKEE, per germline (reference sequence). Trimming shortened V by 6 bases and J by 6 bases, and 19 bases separated the two germline ends. Material: peripheral blood, obtained 28 days after the second AZD1222 dose. This sequence originates from an adult who received the AZD1222 COVID-19 vaccine. V is TRBV5-5 and J is TRBJ2-7; TRBD2 is a possible D gene (5 bases). The CDR3 DNA sequence: TGTGCCAGCACCCCCGGGATAGTATGGAGCGAGCAGTACTTC. Protein sequence: CASTPGIVWSEQYF. The variable domain in full, with the rest retrieved from reference TRBV5-5 and TRBJ2-7, is DAGVTQSPTHLIKTRGQQVTLRCSPISGHKSVSWYQQVLGQGPQFIFQYYEKEERGRGNFPDRFSARQFPNYSSELNVNALLLGDSALYLCASTPGIVWSEQYFGPGTRLTVT.